These 23 T cell receptor beta chains came from one sample sequenced in a study of shared clonotypes between healthy human individuals. Naive CD8 cells, CD45RO-negative and positively selected for CCR7, excluded terminally differentiated effector memory CD45RA+ cells. Profiled with immunoSEQ multiplex PCR; TCRdb holds only in-frame clones, not every one. The table records more than 2 million clones, around 93% of them present only once. Sequences were obtained from naive CD8+ T cells from PBMCs. Receptors originate from a man aged 18 to 35 in good health. Some clones in this sample may be carry-over from other donors' samples.

There are a few counts of this clone. This chain links TRBV9 with TRBJ2-1; no clear D gene. Germline V gene lookup returns CDR1 SGDLS and CDR2 YYNGEE. The CDR3 length is 12 residues. With 4 bases removed from V and 8 bases from J, the gap between germline ends came to 10 bases. The CDR3 DNA sequence: TGTGCCAGCAGCCCCGACGATGATGAGCAGTTCTTC. Its translation: CASSPDDDEQFF. The full variable domain, its missing parts supplied by reference TRBV9 and TRBJ2-1, is DSGVTQTPKHLITATGQRVTLRCSPRSGDLSVYWYQQSLDQGLQFLIQYYNGEERAKGNILERFSAQQFPDLHSELNLSSLELGDSALYFCASSPDDDEQFFGPGTRLTVL.

V and J are TRBV7-8 and TRBJ1-4; 8 bases agree with TRBD1. Germline CDR1 is SGHVS and CDR2 is FQNEAQ. This CDR3 region has 15 residues. V trimming: 1 base; J trimming: 2 bases; junction bases outside the gene matches: 0. DNA of the CDR3: TGTGCCAGCAGCTTAGGGACAGGGACTAATGAAAAACTGTTTTTT. Translation: CASSLGTGTNEKLFF.

This clone turned up a few times. V usage is TRBV29-1 and J usage is TRBJ1-1; D may be TRBD1 (6 bases). Germline CDR1 and CDR2: SQVTM and ANQGSEA. The CDR3 covers 14 residues. Between the trimmed V and J ends, which lost 6 bases and 1 base, there was a span of 15 bases. CDR3 in amino acids: CSVYSFRGNTEAFF. The CDR3 DNA reads as TGCAGCGTGTACAGTTTCAGGGGGAACACTGAAGCTTTCTTT.

This clone was counted a few times. V usage is TRBV7-9 and J usage is TRBJ2-6, with D possibly TRBD2 on 5 matching bases. Germline CDR1 is SEHNR and CDR2 is FQNEAQ (reference sequence). There are 15 residues in the CDR3. Trimming shortened V by 2 bases and J by 4 bases, and 9 bases separated the two germline ends. The CDR3 sequence is CASSLWESGANVLTF. CDR3 nucleotide sequence: TGTGCCAGCAGCTTATGGGAGTCCGGGGCCAACGTCCTGACTTTC.

This clone has just one count. The V gene is TRBV28, the J gene TRBJ1-2; tentatively, D is TRBD1 (5 bases). The V and J ends lost 3 bases and 10 bases respectively, with 15 bases between them. The CDR3 spans 13 residues. Germline-derived CDR1 and CDR2 are MDHEN and SYDVKM. This CDR3 reads CASSFSIQGDYTF. CDR3 in DNA: TGTGCCAGCAGTTTCAGTATCCAGGGCGACTACACCTTC.

This chain joins TRBV4-3 and TRBJ2-4; a weak D match, TRBD1 (5 bases). With 0 bases removed from V and 6 bases from J, the gap between germline ends came to 12 bases. CDR1 LGHNA and CDR2 YSLEER come from the germline V gene. The CDR3 loop spans 15 amino acids. The CDR3 protein is CASSQDGAGINIQYF. The CDR3 DNA reads TGCGCCAGCAGCCAAGATGGGGCAGGGATAAACATTCAGTACTTC.

In its sample, this clone was seen once. The chain combines TRBV27 with TRBJ2-5, with 9 nucleotides matching TRBD2. The CDR3 is 15 residues long. Germline V gene sequence: CDR1 MNHEY, CDR2 SMNVEV (reference sequence). V shed 4 bases and J 5 bases; nucleotides not matched to a gene: 8. In DNA, the CDR3 is TGTGCCAGCAGTTCCCGGGTAGCGGGGGTGGAGACCCAGTACTTC. It codes for CASSSRVAGVETQYF.

This clone was recorded once. The V call is TRBV7-6, the J call TRBJ2-2, with 7 bases matching TRBD1. The trim removed 11 bases at V and 4 bases at J, leaving 7 bases unmatched. Per germline, CDR1 SGHVS and CDR2 FNYEAQ. The CDR3 is 13 residues long. CDR3 DNA sequence: TGTGCCGGCCGGGACAGCCTCACCGGGGAGCTGTTTTTT. This codes for CAGRDSLTGELFF.

About this clone: Other DNA sequences from this sample encode an identical CDR3 as well. V usage is TRBV27 and J usage is TRBJ2-7, with D perhaps matching TRBD2 (6 bases). The CDR3 spans 14 residues. Germline assignment: CDR1 MNHEY and CDR2 SMNVEV (reference sequence). Trimming stripped 2 bases from V and 3 bases from J, with 11 bases between. In DNA, the CDR3 is TGTGCCAGCAGTTTAACGGGAGTAGGCTACGAGCAGTACTTC. It codes for CASSLTGVGYEQYF.

The chain couples TRBV6-6 to TRBJ2-7, with 7 bases identical to TRBD1. Looked up from germline, CDR1 is MNHNY and CDR2 is SVGAGI (reference sequence). With V trimmed by 7 bases and J by 6 bases, 12 bases remained unmatched. The CDR3 length is 14 residues. This chain's CDR3 is CASKGTVSVGEQYF. The CDR3 nucleotides read TGTGCCAGCAAGGGGACAGTCAGCGTGGGCGAGCAGTACTTC.

V gene TRBV28 combines with J gene TRBJ2-7; 12 bases fit TRBD2. The CDR3 runs to 14 residues. In germline, CDR1 is MDHEN, CDR2 SYDVKM. The CDR3 spells CATQLAGGESEQYF. The CDR3, as DNA: TGTGCGACGCAACTAGCGGGAGGAGAAAGCGAGCAGTACTTC.

The CDR3 reads CASSEAPRSPYEQYF. CDR3 nucleotides: TGTGCCAGCAGTGAAGCGCCGCGGTCCCCCTACGAGCAGTACTTC. V gene TRBV6-1 combines with J gene TRBJ2-7; D is unresolved. This CDR3 comprises 15 residues. The germline V and J ends were trimmed by 0 bases and 2 bases, with 11 bases remaining between them. Germline assignment: CDR1 MNHNS and CDR2 SASEGT.

This clone has only one observation. J is TRBJ1-2 and V is TRBV7-2; TRBD1 agrees at 7 bases. CDR1 is SGHTA and CDR2 is FQGNSA in the germline V gene. V was pared by 5 bases and J by 8 bases, with 14 bases of the junction left unmatched. This CDR3 has 15 residues. The CDR3: CASSPFYRQGDGYTF. The CDR3 bases are TGTGCCAGCAGCCCCTTCTACCGTCAGGGGGACGGCTACACCTTC.

V and J are TRBV6-1 and TRBJ1-3; D is ambiguous. This CDR3 is 14 amino acids long. V shed 2 bases and J shed 4 bases, with 9 bases lying between them. CDR1 and CDR2 from the germline V gene are MNHNS and SASEGT. DNA of the CDR3: TGTGCCAGCAGTGAATGGCCGATCGGAAACACCATATATTTT. Translating it yields CASSEWPIGNTIYF.

The chain recombines TRBV7-3 with TRBJ2-3; no firm D call. This CDR3 is 15 amino acids long. The germline CDR1 and CDR2 sequences are SGHTA and FQGTGA. V lost 1 base to trimming and J lost 2 bases, with 10 bases between them. The CDR3 region has the DNA TGTGCCAGCAGCTTAATTTCAGCCCCCACAGATACGCAGTATTTT. Protein product: CASSLISAPTDTQYF.

The rearrangement links TRBV5-6 to TRBJ1-1; 7 bases are shared with TRBD1. After removal of 1 base from V and 0 bases from J, the junction contained 3 bases not matched to a gene. This CDR3 has 15 residues. Germline V gene lookup returns CDR1 SGHDT and CDR2 YYEEEE. CDR3 bases: TGTGCCAGCAGCTTGACGACAGGGATGAACACTGAAGCTTTCTTT. This sequence encodes CASSLTTGMNTEAFF.

The chain couples TRBV5-6 to TRBJ1-5, with TRBD1 as a possible D gene (5 bases). The length of the CDR3 is 13 residues. CDR1 and CDR2 (germline): SGHDT, YYEEEE. Between the trimmed V and J ends, which lost 1 base and 12 bases, there was a span of 14 bases. The CDR3 loop is CASSLSGVGHQHF. CDR3 DNA sequence: TGTGCCAGCAGCTTGTCCGGGGTCGGACACCAGCATTTT.

This clone was seen just once. This rearrangement joins TRBV4-3 to TRBJ2-1, with 10 positions matching TRBD2. V gave up 1 base and J gave up 7 bases; unmatched junction bases: 4. Germline CDR1 reads LGHNA; CDR2 reads YSLEER. This CDR3 spans 15 amino acids. CDR3 loop: CASSQGWTSGNEQFF. CDR3 DNA: TGCGCCAGCAGCCAAGGTTGGACTAGCGGTAATGAGCAGTTCTTC.

This chain uses TRBV7-3 with TRBJ2-1; D unresolved. This CDR3 comprises 13 residues. Trimming removed 1 base from V and 6 bases from J, with 7 bases in between. Per the germline V gene, CDR1 is SGHTA and CDR2 is FQGTGA. CDR3 in DNA: TGTGCCAGCAGCTTAAATTCTCGCAATGAGCAGTTCTTC. Amino acid sequence: CASSLNSRNEQFF.

The rearrangement links TRBV28 to TRBJ1-2; 8 bases are a match to TRBD1. V lost 3 bases to trimming and J lost 4 bases; unmatched junction nucleotides: 7. CDR1 is MDHEN and CDR2 is SYDVKM in the germline V gene. This CDR3 is 15 amino acids long. DNA for the CDR3: TGTGCCAGCAGTTTCAGGGGGCGCAGAGGCTATGGCTACACCTTC. Translated: CASSFRGRRGYGYTF.

This clone was seen only once. The chain uses TRBV4-1 and TRBJ2-7; no definite D call. The CDR3 contains 14 residues. Between the trimmed V and J ends, which lost 1 base and 2 bases, there was a span of 9 bases. CDR1 MGHRA and CDR2 YSYEKL come from the germline V gene. This CDR3 is CASSQAGQPYEQYF. DNA for the CDR3: TGCGCCAGCAGCCAAGCGGGCCAGCCCTACGAGCAGTACTTC.

This sequence joins TRBV4-1 and TRBJ2-7, with 7 bases that match TRBD1. J was trimmed by 4 bases and V by 4 bases; bases with no gene match: 10. Germline lookup yields CDR1 MGHRA and CDR2 YSYEKL. This CDR3 spans 15 amino acids. The CDR3 DNA sequence: TGCGCCAGCAGCCTGAAGGGGACAGCGCCGTACGAGCAGTACTTC. Translation gives CASSLKGTAPYEQYF.

Comments on this clone: One end of the junction varies from germline; a read error may be responsible. In DNA form, the CDR3 reads TGCAGCTCCTGGGCCTACGATGAGCAGTTCTTC. Amino acids: CSSWAYDEQFF. The chain carries TRBV29-1 and TRBJ2-1; D remains unclear. CDR3 length: 11 amino acids. Germline lookup yields CDR1 SQVTM and CDR2 ANQGSEA.